The 32 T cell receptor beta chains below come from one sample, sequenced in a study of T cell repertoires in cytomegalovirus infection. No antigen has been identified for these receptors. MiXCR, applied by TCRdb to the reads, yields one record per CDR3 protein. The sample records hundreds of thousands of distinct CDR3 sequences, approximately 46% being singletons. Sequencing was performed on cultured PBMCs, taken from culture after CMV antigen stimulation. The source of these receptors is a human donor in good health (CMV status not recorded). Some clones in this sample may be carry-over from other donors' samples.

The chain recombines TRBV30 with TRBJ2-1; 9 positions agree with TRBD2. The germline gives CDR1 GTSNPN, CDR2 SVGIG (reference sequence). The CDR3 runs 16 residues. Germline trimming cut 2 bases from V and 0 bases from J; bases unmatched to any gene: 5. CDR3 DNA: TGTGCCTGGAGTTTAGCGGGAGCCAGCTCCTACAATGAGCAGTTCTTC. Its translation: CAWSLAGASSYNEQFF.

Many counts were recorded for this clonotype. J is TRBJ2-7 and V is TRBV7-2; tentatively, D is TRBD2 (7 bases). Trimming stripped 0 bases from V and 0 bases from J, with 9 bases between. Germline CDR1 and CDR2: SGHTA and FQGNSA. CDR3 length equals 15 residues. CDR3 bases: TGTGCCAGCAGCTTAGCGGGGGGGGCCTCCTACGAGCAGTACTTC. This codes for CASSLAGGASYEQYF. The full variable domain, rest sourced from reference TRBV7-2 and TRBJ2-7, is GAGVSQSPSNKVTEKGKDVELRCDPISGHTALYWYRQSLGQGLEFLIYFQGNSAPDKSGLPSDRFSAERTGGSVSTLTIQRTQQEDSAVYLCASSLAGGASYEQYFGPGTRLTVT.

A few counts support this clonotype. The chain carries TRBV19 and TRBJ2-1; no reliable D call. Germline V CDR1 and CDR2: LNHDA, SQIVND (reference sequence). The ends were cut back, 1 base at V and 10 bases at J, with 5 bases in the middle. CDR3 size: 11 residues. The CDR3 reads CASSIGPEQFF. CDR3 DNA: TGTGCCAGTAGTATAGGTCCCGAGCAGTTCTTC.

The J gene is TRBJ2-3, the V gene TRBV24-1, with TRBD2 matching 8 bases. Germline V lookup: CDR1 KGHDR, CDR2 SFDVKD. The trim removed 1 base at V and 4 bases at J, leaving 3 bases unmatched. This CDR3 contains 15 residues. Here the CDR3 reads CATSDLAGVPDTQYF. CDR3 coding DNA: TGTGCCACCAGTGATTTAGCGGGGGTCCCAGATACGCAGTATTTT.

This chain connects TRBV11-2 to TRBJ2-7; D perhaps matches TRBD2 (5 bases). There are 13 residues in the CDR3. The V end was cut by 6 bases, the J end by 2 bases, with 11 bases between. Germline CDR1 is SGHAT and CDR2 is FQNNGV. CDR3 region: CASRKSGTYEQYF. For the CDR3, the DNA is TGTGCCAGCAGAAAAAGCGGAACCTACGAGCAGTACTTC.

V gene TRBV15 combines with J gene TRBJ2-1, with 9 bases aligning to TRBD2. V trimming: 6 bases; J trimming: 7 bases; junction bases outside the gene matches: 16. The length of the CDR3 is 17 residues. In germline, CDR1 is LNHNV, CDR2 YYDKDF (reference sequence). The CDR3 loop reads CATRAARAGGPGNEQFF. Written as DNA, the CDR3 is TGTGCCACCAGGGCGGCCCGGGCGGGAGGGCCCGGGAATGAGCAGTTCTTC.

The chain has TRBV6-6 and TRBJ1-5; TRBD1 matches at 7 bases. V trimming: 8 bases; J trimming: 0 bases; junction bases outside the gene matches: 16. CDR1 is MNHNY, CDR2 SVGAGI, per germline (reference sequence). The CDR3 sequence is 18 residues long. CDR3 sequence (DNA): TGTGCCAGCGTACTCCTTAGGGACAGCGGGTATAGCAATCAGCCCCAGCATTTT. Protein: CASVLLRDSGYSNQPQHF.

The rearrangement joins TRBV19 to TRBJ1-2, with no clear D. Trimming pared 3 bases from V and 8 bases from J, leaving 16 bases between. Germline V gene lookup returns CDR1 LNHDA and CDR2 SQIVND (reference sequence). The length of the CDR3 is 14 residues. CDR3 DNA sequence: TGTGCCAGTAGTATTAGCCAGGCCGATTTGGGCTACACCTTC. This sequence encodes CASSISQADLGYTF.

The chain recombines TRBV28 with TRBJ1-6, with D maybe TRBD1 (5 bases). Germline CDR1 is MDHEN and CDR2 is SYDVKM. The CDR3 consists of 15 residues. Deletions cut 7 bases from V and 0 bases from J, with 10 bases between. The CDR3 region has the DNA TGTGCCAGCACCCAGGGTCCCTCCTATAATTCACCCCTCCACTTT. Residues: CASTQGPSYNSPLHF.

This clonotype turned up a few times. The CDR3 DNA reads as TGTGCCAGCAGAGCCGGACAGGGGCGTACTGAAGCTTTCTTT. It encodes CASRAGQGRTEAFF. V and J are TRBV6-1 and TRBJ1-1, with 9 bases fitting TRBD1. CDR1 is MNHNS, CDR2 SASEGT, per germline. The CDR3 covers 14 residues. The V segment lost 6 bases and the J segment 5 bases; nucleotides outside the gene matches: 7.

V is TRBV12-3 or TRBV12-4 and J is TRBJ2-5, with a possible D match to TRBD2 (5 bases). V dropped 6 bases and J dropped 9 bases, with 17 bases sitting between them. This CDR3 contains 13 residues. The CDR3 protein is CASSPRTGRAQYF. CDR3 in DNA: TGTGCCAGCAGCCCACGGACCGGGCGGGCCCAGTACTTC.

This clonotype was counted between two and nine times. The rearrangement joins TRBV20-1 to TRBJ2-7; D gene unclear. This CDR3 is 13 amino acids long. Looked up from germline, CDR1 is DFQATT and CDR2 is SNEGSKA (reference sequence). V was pared by 6 bases and J by 1 base, with 13 bases between. Here the CDR3 reads CSALFSGSYEQYF. The CDR3 DNA reads as TGCAGTGCCCTCTTTTCCGGGTCCTACGAGCAGTACTTC.

Regarding this clonotype: The junction and the germline gene differ at one end; a read error may be behind it. The rearrangement joins TRBV7-2 to TRBJ1-5; D remains ambiguous. The germline V gene has CDR1 SGHTA and CDR2 FQGNSA. The CDR3 runs to 16 residues. This CDR3 is CANSSRAVFDNQPQHF. The CDR3 DNA follows: TGTGCCAACAGCTCCAGAGCGGTGTTTGACAATCAGCCCCAGCATTTT.

The V and J genes are TRBV20-1 and TRBJ2-7; 7 bases are a match to TRBD1. The germline V gene encodes CDR1 DFQATT and CDR2 SNEGSKA (reference sequence). There are 12 residues in the CDR3. V shed 6 bases and J 3 bases; nucleotides not matched to a gene: 5. This CDR3 is CSANRGSYEQYF. CDR3 nucleotides: TGCAGTGCCAACAGGGGAAGCTACGAGCAGTACTTC.

The chain employs TRBV9 and TRBJ1-6, with D maybe TRBD1 (6 bases). Germline lookup yields CDR1 SGDLS and CDR2 YYNGEE. V lost 3 bases and J 13 bases, leaving 14 bases between the germline ends. This CDR3 is 13 amino acids long. The CDR3 here is CASSGGTLRPLHF. CDR3 nucleotide sequence: TGTGCCAGCAGCGGTGGGACATTGAGGCCCCTCCACTTT.

This clonotype was detected only a few times. The rearrangement joins TRBV11-1 to TRBJ2-5, with D tentatively TRBD2 (6 bases). Germline lookup yields CDR1 SGHAT and CDR2 FQDESV (reference sequence). This CDR3 has 13 residues. V was shortened by 5 bases and J by 2 bases, with 9 bases between the two germline ends. CDR3 coding DNA: TGTGCCAGCAGCGTGGGACTTCAAGAGACCCAGTACTTC. It translates to CASSVGLQETQYF.

Turning to this clonotype: The junction does not match germline at one end; this may be a read error. This chain links TRBV4-3 with TRBJ1-6, with a weak D call TRBD1 (6 bases). CDR1 is LGHNA and CDR2 is YSLEER in the germline V gene. The length of the CDR3 is 15 residues. The DNA for the CDR3 is TGCGCCAGCAGCCTAGGGGGGGCCTTTAAGTCACCCCTCCCCTTT. Amino acid sequence: CASSLGGAFKSPLPF.

This clonotype came up a few times. The rearrangement uses TRBV11-2 and TRBJ2-2, with D hard to call. This CDR3 has 16 amino acids. Germline-derived CDR1 and CDR2 are SGHAT and FQNNGV. Trimming removed 1 base at V and 2 bases at J, with 11 bases between. CDR3 residues: CASSLVVSANTGELFF. The CDR3, as DNA: TGTGCCAGCAGCTTAGTAGTGTCAGCCAACACCGGGGAGCTGTTTTTT.

The chain has TRBV11-2 and TRBJ1-1; D not certain. Trimming cost V 1 base and J 4 bases, with 10 bases left between them. Germline V CDR1 and CDR2: SGHAT, FQNNGV. The CDR3 length is 14 residues. The DNA of the CDR3 is TGTGCCAGCAGCTTAGCTTGGCGGGGCACTGAAGCTTTCTTT. It is translated as CASSLAWRGTEAFF. The whole variable domain, filled in from reference TRBV11-2 and TRBJ1-1, reads EAGVAQSPRYKIIEKRQSVAFWCNPISGHATLYWYQQILGQGPKLLIQFQNNGVVDDSQLPKDRFSAERLKGVDSTLKIQPAKLEDSAVYLCASSLAWRGTEAFFGQGTRLTVV.

This clonotype was picked up one time. This chain connects TRBV6-5 to TRBJ2-5; TRBD2 matches 9 bases. The J segment lost 2 bases and the V segment lost 0 bases, leaving 1 base of the junction unmatched. Germline CDR1 is MNHEY and CDR2 is SVGAGI. The length of the CDR3 is 15 residues. The CDR3 sequence: CASSYSRGGQETQYF. The CDR3, as DNA: TGTGCCAGCAGTTACTCGCGGGGGGGACAAGAGACCCAGTACTTC.

The J gene is TRBJ2-3, the V gene TRBV10-3; D gene unclear. V was pared by 3 bases and J by 6 bases, with 10 bases between. Germline V gene sequence: CDR1 ENHRY, CDR2 SYGVKD. This CDR3 contains 13 residues. CDR3 in DNA: TGTGCCATCAGTGACGGGTTTAGGGATACGCAGTATTTT. As protein: CAISDGFRDTQYF.

The chain has TRBV7-2 and TRBJ2-5, with 10 bases that match TRBD2. The J segment lost 4 bases and the V segment lost 3 bases, leaving 8 bases of the junction unmatched. CDR1 SGHTA and CDR2 FQGNSA come from the germline V gene. The CDR3 is 16 residues long. The chain's CDR3 is CASSFSSGSSRETQYF. In DNA form, the CDR3 reads TGTGCCAGCAGCTTCTCTAGCGGGAGTTCGAGAGAGACCCAGTACTTC.

The chain carries TRBV12-3 or TRBV12-4 and TRBJ1-1; D is unclear. The CDR3 extends over 13 amino acids. Trimming left V 8 bases short and J 1 base short, with 11 bases between. The CDR3 reads CASGRLANTEAFF. The CDR3 DNA is TGTGCCAGCGGACGTTTGGCGAACACTGAAGCTTTCTTT.

The V gene is TRBV5-4, the J gene TRBJ1-4; 7 bases align to TRBD1. The CDR3 is 14 amino acids. CDR1 and CDR2 from the germline V gene are SGHNT and YYREEE (reference sequence). V trimming: 3 bases; J trimming: 5 bases; junction bases outside the gene matches: 4. This CDR3 reads CASSSQGPNEKLFF. CDR3 in DNA: TGTGCCAGCAGCTCACAGGGGCCCAATGAAAAACTGTTTTTT.

J is TRBJ2-6 and V is TRBV12-3 or TRBV12-4; D possibly matches TRBD1 or TRBD2 (6 bases each). The CDR3 is 15 amino acids. Trimming shortened V by 7 bases and J by 0 bases, and 10 bases separated the two germline ends. CDR3: CASNEGGSGANVLTF. The CDR3 DNA follows: TGTGCCAGCAACGAGGGGGGCTCTGGGGCCAACGTCCTGACTTTC.

The chain links TRBV5-1 to TRBJ2-3; TRBD2 matches at 8 bases. Germline V CDR1 and CDR2: SGHRS, YFSETQ. The V and J ends lost 1 base and 2 bases, in that order; junction bases with no gene match: 6. The CDR3 consists of 16 residues. CDR3 loop: CASSLSPAGVTDTQYF. In nucleotides, the CDR3 is TGCGCCAGCAGCTTGTCTCCAGCGGGAGTCACAGATACGCAGTATTTT.

The chain is built from TRBV15 and TRBJ1-6; 9 bases line up with TRBD1. V was clipped by 1 base and J by 9 bases; unmatched bases: 4. Germline CDR1 is LNHNV and CDR2 is YYDKDF (reference sequence). The CDR3 totals 15 residues. CDR3 residues: CATSRGGTGSSPLHF. CDR3 in DNA: TGTGCCACCAGCAGAGGGGGGACAGGGTCTTCACCCCTCCACTTT.

The rearrangement links TRBV11-2 to TRBJ2-2; possible D gene TRBD2, 6 bases. The V end lost 1 base, the J end lost 3 bases, and 12 bases lay between the germline ends. This CDR3 has 16 amino acids. CDR1 is SGHAT and CDR2 is FQNNGV in the germline V gene. This CDR3 reads CASSLVGGKYTGELFF. The CDR3, as DNA: TGTGCCAGCAGCTTAGTTGGGGGGAAATACACCGGGGAGCTGTTTTTT.

The gene calls are TRBV28 and TRBJ1-1; perhaps TRBD1 as D (5 bases). The CDR3 consists of 13 residues. V lost 9 bases, J lost 6 bases, and 17 bases lay in between. Germline CDR1 and CDR2: MDHEN and SYDVKM. As DNA, the CDR3 is TGTGCCAGTCGTAAGAGGGGTCTACCTGAAGCTTTCTTT. This encodes CASRKRGLPEAFF. The variable domain in full, completed from reference TRBV28 and TRBJ1-1, reads DVKVTQSSRYLVKRTGEKVFLECVQDMDHENMFWYRQDPGLGLRLIYFSYDVKMKEKGDIPEGYSVSREKKERFSLILESASTNQTSMYLCASRKRGLPEAFFGQGTRLTVV.

The chain links TRBV7-2 to TRBJ2-1, with 11 positions matching TRBD2. The CDR3 extends over 16 amino acids. J lost 9 bases, V lost 1 base, and 8 bases had no gene match. The germline CDR1 and CDR2 sequences are SGHTA and FQGNSA. CDR3 sequence reads: CASSLVGSGGAGEQFF. The CDR3 DNA reads TGTGCCAGCAGCTTAGTCGGTAGCGGGGGGGCAGGTGAGCAGTTCTTC.

V gene TRBV7-6 combines with J gene TRBJ2-1; TRBD1 matches at 7 bases. CDR1 is SGHVS and CDR2 is FNYEAQ in the germline V gene. J gave up 7 bases and V 3 bases, and 9 bases lay outside the gene matches. The CDR3 is made up of 15 amino acids. The CDR3 region is CASSLGTVPPNEQFF. In DNA form, the CDR3 reads TGTGCCAGCAGCTTGGGGACAGTCCCCCCAAATGAGCAGTTCTTC.

This clonotype turned up a few times. This rearrangement joins TRBV7-2 to TRBJ2-5; TRBD2 is a possible D gene (6 bases). Per germline, CDR1 SGHTA and CDR2 FQGNSA. CDR3 length: 13 amino acids. Trimming removed 10 bases from V and 4 bases from J, with 16 bases in between. CDR3 DNA sequence: TGTGCCACCTCCCCGCAGGGAGGAGAGACCCAGTACTTC. It translates to CATSPQGGETQYF.